The 20 T cell receptor beta chains given below trace back to one sample, sequenced in a study of regulatory T cells in long-lasting Graves disease. The time point is: newly diagnosed GD, antithyroid drugs for less than 3 months. Extracted PBMC RNA gave rise to the TCR library. Assembly of TCR beta libraries relied on iRepertoire HTBI primers together with Arm-PCR of CDR3 regions. TCRdb reprocessed the multiplex PCR reads with MiXCR, giving one entry per CDR3 protein. The sample records about 220,000 distinct CDR3 sequences, approximately 18% being singletons. The sample was also linked to a second study, of T cells in Graves' hyperthyroidism and ophthalmopathy.

Sequences were derived from peripheral blood mononuclear cells (PBMCs), sampled at new diagnosis, from a patient treated with antithyroid drugs. The receptor set was obtained from a woman in her twenties or thirties with Graves disease.

This chain connects TRBV29-1 to TRBJ1-4; D not resolved. The CDR3 spans 12 residues. Germline V gene lookup returns CDR1 SQVTM and CDR2 ANQGSEA. V lost 7 bases, J lost 3 bases, and 9 bases lay in between. The CDR3: CSGGLSNEKLFF. The CDR3 region has the DNA TGCAGCGGCGGACTGTCTAATGAAAAACTGTTTTTT.

This clonotype was recorded at least ten times. The chain employs TRBV3-1 and TRBJ1-2, with a tentative D call TRBD1 (5 bases). V gave up 4 bases and J gave up 6 bases, with 18 bases separating them. The CDR3 length is 15 residues. Germline lookup yields CDR1 LGHDT and CDR2 YNNKEL (reference sequence). CDR3 sequence reads: CASSRGRFRDDGYTF. CDR3 sequence (DNA): TGTGCCAGCAGCCGAGGCAGGTTCAGGGACGATGGCTACACCTTC.

Note on this clonotype: Given the absence of the conserved phenylalanine or tryptophan at the CDR3 end, a read error is likely. The CDR3 DNA is TGTGCCAGCAGCGCGTCGATCGATTCACCCCTCCACATT. Residues: CASSASIDSPLHI. This sequence joins TRBV9 and TRBJ1-6, with no clear D. CDR3 length: 13 residues. The germline gives CDR1 SGDLS, CDR2 YYNGEE. Trimming shortened V by 3 bases and J by 8 bases, and 9 bases separated the two germline ends.

In its sample, this clonotype was seen many times. The J gene is TRBJ1-1, the V gene TRBV7-9; 8 nucleotides align to TRBD1. The V gene's germline CDR1 is SEHNR and CDR2 FQNEAQ (reference sequence). This CDR3 is 15 amino acids long. Losses at the gene ends were 3 bases for V and 1 base for J; bases not matched to a gene: 4. The CDR3 loop is CASSFSQGGNTEAFF. Here the CDR3 DNA reads TGTGCCAGCAGCTTCTCACAGGGGGGGAACACTGAAGCTTTCTTT.

This clonotype showed up many times. The chain uses TRBV9 and TRBJ2-3; D might be TRBD1 (6 bases). The length of the CDR3 is 15 residues. V gave up 1 base and J gave up 1 base, with 10 bases separating them. CDR1 SGDLS and CDR2 YYNGEE come from the germline V gene. The CDR3 here is CASSVREGGTDTQYF. The CDR3 DNA reads as TGTGCCAGCAGCGTACGAGAGGGGGGCACAGATACGCAGTATTTT. Together with reference TRBV9 and TRBJ2-3, the CDR3 gives the full variable domain: DSGVTQTPKHLITATGQRVTLRCSPRSGDLSVYWYQQSLDQGLQFLIQYYNGEERAKGNILERFSAQQFPDLHSELNLSSLELGDSALYFCASSVREGGTDTQYFGPGTRLTVL.

This clonotype came up a few times. The V and J genes are TRBV6-1 and TRBJ2-7; D possibly corresponds to TRBD1 (6 bases). The germline V gene has CDR1 MNHNS and CDR2 SASEGT. Trimming left V 6 bases short and J 4 bases short, with 16 bases between. This CDR3 spans 14 amino acids. The CDR3 nucleotides are TGTGCCAGCAGCCCGACAGGTTTATCTTACGAGCAGTACTTC. Its protein product is CASSPTGLSYEQYF.

This clonotype was counted many times. The CDR3 nucleotides read TGTGCCAGCACAGGGGGGGCAACTAATGAAAAACTGTTTTTT. This encodes CASTGGATNEKLFF. The chain combines TRBV2 with TRBJ1-4, with TRBD1 identical over 7 bases. Germline CDR1 and CDR2: SNHLY and FYNNEI. The CDR3 loop spans 14 amino acids. The V gene end was trimmed by 7 bases and the J gene end by 0 bases; junction bases not matched to a gene: 2.

The chain recombines TRBV7-3 with TRBJ2-3; the match to TRBD1 covers 7 bases. CDR3 length equals 15 residues. The V gene end was trimmed by 1 base and the J gene end by 1 base; junction bases not matched to a gene: 2. The germline V gene encodes CDR1 SGHTA and CDR2 FQGTGA. The CDR3 loop reads CASSLRQGGTDTQYF. The CDR3 DNA sequence: TGTGCCAGCAGCTTAAGACAGGGAGGCACAGATACGCAGTATTTT.

This clonotype showed up many times. This sequence joins TRBV15 and TRBJ1-2; tentatively, D is TRBD1 (5 bases). This CDR3 is 16 amino acids long. The V end lost 3 bases, the J end lost 2 bases, and 16 bases lay between the germline ends. Germline assignment: CDR1 LNHNV and CDR2 YYDKDF (reference sequence). The CDR3: CATSRENFQGNYGYTF. The CDR3 DNA reads TGTGCCACCAGCAGGGAAAATTTTCAGGGAAACTATGGCTACACCTTC. Supplemented by reference TRBV15 and TRBJ1-2, the full variable domain reads DAMVIQNPRYQVTQFGKPVTLSCSQTLNHNVMYWYQQKSSQAPKLLFHYYDKDFNNEADTPDNFQSRRPNTSFCFLDIRSPGLGDTAMYLCATSRENFQGNYGYTFGSGTRLTVV.

This clonotype was seen repeatedly, ten times or more. V usage is TRBV9 and J usage is TRBJ1-5, with D tentatively TRBD1 (5 bases). The CDR3 runs 13 residues. CDR1 is SGDLS and CDR2 is YYNGEE in the germline V gene. Between the trimmed V and J ends, which lost 6 bases and 4 bases, there was a span of 11 bases. CDR3 protein: CASKPGKNQPQHF. CDR3 coding DNA: TGTGCCAGCAAACCAGGGAAAAATCAGCCCCAGCATTTT.

The chain links TRBV3-1 to TRBJ1-4; D remains unclear. The V end lost 5 bases, the J end lost 5 bases, and 12 bases lay between the germline ends. The CDR3 is 14 residues long. The germline gives CDR1 LGHDT, CDR2 YNNKEL (reference sequence). In DNA form, the CDR3 reads TGTGCCAGCAGCGCAGTGGCAAGGAATGAAAAACTGTTTTTT. Residues: CASSAVARNEKLFF.

This clonotype was recorded many times. The chain employs TRBV20-1 and TRBJ1-5; a possible D gene is TRBD1 (6 bases). CDR3 length equals 14 residues. Per the germline V gene, CDR1 is DFQATT and CDR2 is SNEGSKA (reference sequence). Trimming shortened V by 1 base and J by 4 bases, and 11 bases separated the two germline ends. CDR3 loop: CSARVNRANQPQHF. The CDR3 DNA is TGCAGTGCTAGAGTTAACAGGGCGAATCAGCCCCAGCATTTT.

The chain uses TRBV11-2 and TRBJ2-2, with 10 bases fitting TRBD2. The CDR3 loop spans 18 amino acids. After removal of 6 bases from V and 5 bases from J, the junction contained 15 bases not matched to a gene. Germline CDR1 and CDR2: SGHAT and FQNNGV. CDR3 amino acids: CASRHIGVTSGTTGELFF. CDR3 nucleotides: TGTGCCAGCAGGCACATAGGTGTTACTAGCGGGACAACCGGGGAGCTGTTTTTT.

The genes are TRBV27 and TRBJ1-1; D unclear. Germline loops: CDR1 MNHEY, CDR2 SMNVEV (reference sequence). The length of the CDR3 is 13 residues. The V end lost 3 bases, the J end lost 6 bases, and 11 bases lay between the germline ends. DNA for the CDR3: TGTGCCAGCAGTTTCGGTACTCGGGCTGAAGCTTTCTTT. Amino acid sequence: CASSFGTRAEAFF.

There are many counts of this clonotype. This chain links TRBV3-1 with TRBJ1-4, with D uncertain. Per the germline V gene, CDR1 is LGHDT and CDR2 is YNNKEL (reference sequence). There are 12 residues in the CDR3. V was clipped by 1 base and J by 13 bases, with 10 bases between them. The DNA for the CDR3 is TGTGCCAGCAGCCAAGGTCCCCGAGGACTGTTTTTT. Protein sequence: CASSQGPRGLFF.

This chain connects TRBV5-1 to TRBJ2-5, with 10 nucleotides matching TRBD2. Germline CDR1 is SGHRS and CDR2 is YFSETQ. CDR3 length: 19 amino acids. The J segment lost 2 bases and the V segment lost 4 bases, leaving 17 bases of the junction unmatched. The CDR3 nucleotides read TGCGCCAGCAGCACCTGGACTAGCGGTACTCTCTGGGGGCAAGAGACCCAGTACTTC. Its protein product is CASSTWTSGTLWGQETQYF. Looking up the rest from reference TRBV5-1 and TRBJ2-5 gives the full variable domain: KAGVTQTPRYLIKTRGQQVTLSCSPISGHRSVSWYQQTPGQGLQFLFEYFSETQRNKGNFPGRFSGRQFSNSRSEMNVSTLELGDSALYLCASSTWTSGTLWGQETQYFGPGTRLLVL.

This clonotype has at least ten counts. J is TRBJ2-1 and V is TRBV12-3 or TRBV12-4; TRBD2 agrees at 13 bases. CDR3 length equals 19 residues. Trimming removed 7 bases from V and 0 bases from J; junction bases left unmatched: 12. CDR3 sequence: CASTFGLAGAMSSYNEQFF. The DNA of the CDR3 is TGTGCCAGCACCTTCGGACTAGCGGGGGCTATGAGCTCCTACAATGAGCAGTTCTTC.

This clonotype was recorded at least ten times. The genes are TRBV9 and TRBJ2-7; 10 bases are shared with TRBD2. With 3 bases clipped from V and 5 bases from J, the junction kept 5 bases outside the gene matches. Germline CDR1 and CDR2: SGDLS and YYNGEE. This CDR3 contains 14 residues. Here the CDR3 reads CASSARTSGDEQYF. CDR3 in DNA: TGTGCCAGCAGCGCCAGGACTAGCGGCGACGAGCAGTACTTC.

This clonotype was seen repeatedly, ten times or more. The V call is TRBV30, the J call TRBJ1-5, with 7 bases that match TRBD1. The CDR3 consists of 15 residues. V gave up 0 bases and J gave up 1 base; unmatched junction bases: 3. CDR1 is GTSNPN, CDR2 SVGIG, per germline (reference sequence). CDR3 region: CAWSVQTGSNQPQHF. The CDR3 region has the DNA TGTGCCTGGAGTGTACAGACAGGGAGCAATCAGCCCCAGCATTTT.

Many counts were recorded for this clonotype. The chain uses TRBV2 and TRBJ1-1; D is unresolved. CDR3 length equals 13 residues. The V gene's germline CDR1 is SNHLY and CDR2 FYNNEI. Between the trimmed V and J ends, which lost 6 bases and 6 bases, there was a span of 14 bases. The CDR3 spells CASRDPYGPEAFF. The CDR3, as DNA: TGTGCCAGCAGAGATCCTTACGGGCCTGAAGCTTTCTTT.